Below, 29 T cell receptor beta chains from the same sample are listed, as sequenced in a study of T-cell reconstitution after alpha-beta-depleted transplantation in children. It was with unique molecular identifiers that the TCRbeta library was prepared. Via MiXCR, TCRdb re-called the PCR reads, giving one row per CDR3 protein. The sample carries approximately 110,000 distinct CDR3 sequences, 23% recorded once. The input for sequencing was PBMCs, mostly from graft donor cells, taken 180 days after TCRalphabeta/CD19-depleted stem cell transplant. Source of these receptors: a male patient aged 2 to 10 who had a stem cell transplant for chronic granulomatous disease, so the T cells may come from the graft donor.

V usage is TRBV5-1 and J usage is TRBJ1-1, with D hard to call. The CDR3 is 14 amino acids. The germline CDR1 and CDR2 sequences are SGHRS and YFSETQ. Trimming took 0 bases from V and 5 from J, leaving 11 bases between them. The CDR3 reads CASSLGPRETEAFF. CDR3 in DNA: TGCGCCAGCAGCTTGGGACCCCGGGAAACTGAAGCTTTCTTT.

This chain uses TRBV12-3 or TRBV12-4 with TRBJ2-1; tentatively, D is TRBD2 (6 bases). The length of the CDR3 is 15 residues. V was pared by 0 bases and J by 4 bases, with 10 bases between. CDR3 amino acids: CASSLAGGLYNEQFF. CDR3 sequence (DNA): TGTGCCAGCAGTTTAGCGGGGGGATTGTACAATGAGCAGTTCTTC.

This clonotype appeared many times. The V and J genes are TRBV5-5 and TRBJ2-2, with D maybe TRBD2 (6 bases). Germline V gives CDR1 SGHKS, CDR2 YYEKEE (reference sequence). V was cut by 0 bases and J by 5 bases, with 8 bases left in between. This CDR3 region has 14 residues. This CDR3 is CASSLVGGTGELFF. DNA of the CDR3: TGTGCCAGCAGCTTGGTAGGAGGGACCGGGGAGCTGTTTTTT. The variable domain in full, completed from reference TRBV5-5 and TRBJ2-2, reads DAGVTQSPTHLIKTRGQQVTLRCSPISGHKSVSWYQQVLGQGPQFIFQYYEKEERGRGNFPDRFSARQFPNYSSELNVNALLLGDSALYLCASSLVGGTGELFFGEGSRLTVL.

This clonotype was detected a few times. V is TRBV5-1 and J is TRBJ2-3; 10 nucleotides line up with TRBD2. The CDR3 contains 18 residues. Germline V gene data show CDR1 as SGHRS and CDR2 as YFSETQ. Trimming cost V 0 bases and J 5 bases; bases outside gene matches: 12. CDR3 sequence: CASSLDLAGVTFKDTQYF. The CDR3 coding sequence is TGCGCCAGCAGCTTGGACCTAGCGGGAGTAACCTTCAAAGATACGCAGTATTTT. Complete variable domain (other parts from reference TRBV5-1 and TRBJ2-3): KAGVTQTPRYLIKTRGQQVTLSCSPISGHRSVSWYQQTPGQGLQFLFEYFSETQRNKGNFPGRFSGRQFSNSRSEMNVSTLELGDSALYLCASSLDLAGVTFKDTQYFGPGTRLTVL.

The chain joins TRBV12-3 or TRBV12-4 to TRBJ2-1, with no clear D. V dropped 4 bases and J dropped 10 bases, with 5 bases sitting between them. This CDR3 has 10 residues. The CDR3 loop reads CASSSTEQFF. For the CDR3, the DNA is TGTGCCAGCAGTTCAACAGAGCAGTTCTTC.

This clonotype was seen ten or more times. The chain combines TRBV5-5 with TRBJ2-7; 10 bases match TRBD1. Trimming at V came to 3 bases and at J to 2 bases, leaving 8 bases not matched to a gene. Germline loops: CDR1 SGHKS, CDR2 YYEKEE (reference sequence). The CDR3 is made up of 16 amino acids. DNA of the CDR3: TGTGCCAGCAGCTGGGACCGGGACAGGGGCACCTACGAGCAGTACTTC. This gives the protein CASSWDRDRGTYEQYF.

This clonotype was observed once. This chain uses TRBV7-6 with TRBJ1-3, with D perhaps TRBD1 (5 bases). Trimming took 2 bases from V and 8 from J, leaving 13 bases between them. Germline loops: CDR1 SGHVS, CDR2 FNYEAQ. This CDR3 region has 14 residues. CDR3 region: CASSLPGPEDTIYF. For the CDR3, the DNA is TGTGCCAGCAGCTTACCGGGGCCAGAGGACACCATATATTTT.

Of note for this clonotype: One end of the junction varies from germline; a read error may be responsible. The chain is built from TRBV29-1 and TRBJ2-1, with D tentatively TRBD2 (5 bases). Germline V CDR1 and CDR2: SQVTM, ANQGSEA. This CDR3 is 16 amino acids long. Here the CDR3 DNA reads TGCATCGTTGAGGAAGAGGGCAATATAATCTACAATGAGCAGTTCTTC. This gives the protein CIVEEEGNIIYNEQFF.

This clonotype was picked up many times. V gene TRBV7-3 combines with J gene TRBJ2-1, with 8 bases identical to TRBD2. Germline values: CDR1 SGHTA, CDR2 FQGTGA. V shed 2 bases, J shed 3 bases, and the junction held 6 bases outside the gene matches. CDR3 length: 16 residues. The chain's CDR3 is CASSLVPGGGYNEQFF. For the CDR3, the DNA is TGTGCCAGCAGCTTAGTTCCGGGGGGGGGCTACAATGAGCAGTTCTTC.

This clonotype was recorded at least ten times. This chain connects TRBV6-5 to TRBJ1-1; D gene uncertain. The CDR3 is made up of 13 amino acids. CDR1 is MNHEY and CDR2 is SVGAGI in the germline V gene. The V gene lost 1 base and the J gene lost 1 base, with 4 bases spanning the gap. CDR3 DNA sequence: TGTGCCAGCAGTTACTTAGCGAACACTGAAGCTTTCTTT. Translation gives CASSYLANTEAFF.

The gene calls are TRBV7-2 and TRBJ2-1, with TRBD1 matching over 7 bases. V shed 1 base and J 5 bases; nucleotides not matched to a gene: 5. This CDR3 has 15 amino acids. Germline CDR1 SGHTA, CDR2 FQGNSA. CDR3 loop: CASSLVGGNHNEQFF. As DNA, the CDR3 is TGTGCCAGCAGCTTAGTAGGGGGCAACCACAATGAGCAGTTCTTC.

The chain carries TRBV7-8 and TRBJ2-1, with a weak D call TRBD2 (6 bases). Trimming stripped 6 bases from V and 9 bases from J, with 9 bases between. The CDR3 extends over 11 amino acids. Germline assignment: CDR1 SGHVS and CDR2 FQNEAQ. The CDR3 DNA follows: TGTGCCAGCAGATTGCGGGGTGAGCAGTTCTTC. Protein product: CASRLRGEQFF.

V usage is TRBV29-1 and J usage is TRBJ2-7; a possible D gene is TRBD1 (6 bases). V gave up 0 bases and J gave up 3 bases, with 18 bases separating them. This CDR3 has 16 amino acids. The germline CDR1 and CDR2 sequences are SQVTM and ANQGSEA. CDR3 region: CSVEEGAVRTHYEQYF. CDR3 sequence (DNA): TGCAGCGTTGAAGAGGGGGCGGTCAGAACCCACTACGAGCAGTACTTC.

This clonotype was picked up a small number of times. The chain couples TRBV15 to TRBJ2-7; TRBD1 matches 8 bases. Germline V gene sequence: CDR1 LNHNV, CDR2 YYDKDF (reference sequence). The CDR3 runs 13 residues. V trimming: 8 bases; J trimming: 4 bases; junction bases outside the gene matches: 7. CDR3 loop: CATGGDRGYEQYF. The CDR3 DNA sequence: TGTGCCACCGGGGGAGACAGGGGATACGAGCAGTACTTC.

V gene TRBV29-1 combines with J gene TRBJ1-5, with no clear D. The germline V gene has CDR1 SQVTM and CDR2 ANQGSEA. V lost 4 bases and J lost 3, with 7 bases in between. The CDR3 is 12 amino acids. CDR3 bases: TGCAGCGTTGCCGGGAACAATCAGCCCCAGCATTTT. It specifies CSVAGNNQPQHF.

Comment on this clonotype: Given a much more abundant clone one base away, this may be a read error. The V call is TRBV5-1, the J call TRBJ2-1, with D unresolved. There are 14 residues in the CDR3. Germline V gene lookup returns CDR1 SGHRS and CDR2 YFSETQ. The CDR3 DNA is TGCGCCAGCAGCTTGTTTGGCAGCTACAGTGAGCAGTTCTTC. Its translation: CASSLFGSYSEQFF.

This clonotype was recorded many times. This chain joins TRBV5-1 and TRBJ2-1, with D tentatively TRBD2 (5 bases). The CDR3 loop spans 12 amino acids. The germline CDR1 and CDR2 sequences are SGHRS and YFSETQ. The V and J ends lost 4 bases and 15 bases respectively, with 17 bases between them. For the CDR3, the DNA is TGCGCCAGCAGCAGAGGAGGTCAAACGGGGTTCTTC. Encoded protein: CASSRGGQTGFF. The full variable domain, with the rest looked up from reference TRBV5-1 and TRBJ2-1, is KAGVTQTPRYLIKTRGQQVTLSCSPISGHRSVSWYQQTPGQGLQFLFEYFSETQRNKGNFPGRFSGRQFSNSRSEMNVSTLELGDSALYLCASSRGGQTGFFGPGTRLTVL.

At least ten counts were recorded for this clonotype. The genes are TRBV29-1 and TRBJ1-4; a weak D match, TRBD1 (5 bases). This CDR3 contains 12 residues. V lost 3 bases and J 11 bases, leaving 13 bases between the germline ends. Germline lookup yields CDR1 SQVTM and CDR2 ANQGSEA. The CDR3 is CSVEGSGGKLFF. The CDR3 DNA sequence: TGCAGCGTTGAGGGAAGTGGGGGGAAACTGTTTTTT.

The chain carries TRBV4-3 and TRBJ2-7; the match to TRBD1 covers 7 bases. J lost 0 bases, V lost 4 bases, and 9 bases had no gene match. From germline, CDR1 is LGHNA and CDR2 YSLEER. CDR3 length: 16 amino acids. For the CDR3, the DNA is TGCGCCAGCAGCCGAATGACAGGGTTCAACTCCTACGAGCAGTACTTC. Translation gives CASSRMTGFNSYEQYF.

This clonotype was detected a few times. The CDR3 DNA reads TGCAGTGCTCTCCCTGGACTCGGCAATCAGCCCCAGCATTTT. It is translated as CSALPGLGNQPQHF. The gene calls are TRBV20-1 and TRBJ1-5; no definite D call. V dropped 5 bases and J dropped 2 bases, with 13 bases sitting between them. The CDR3 loop spans 14 amino acids. Germline V gene data show CDR1 as DFQATT and CDR2 as SNEGSKA (reference sequence).

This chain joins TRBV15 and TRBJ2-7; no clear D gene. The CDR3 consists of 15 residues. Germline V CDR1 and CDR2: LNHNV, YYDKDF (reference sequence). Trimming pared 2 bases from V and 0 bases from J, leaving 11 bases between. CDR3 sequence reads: CATSRSKERSYEQYF. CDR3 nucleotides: TGTGCCACCAGCAGAAGCAAGGAGCGCTCCTACGAGCAGTACTTC.

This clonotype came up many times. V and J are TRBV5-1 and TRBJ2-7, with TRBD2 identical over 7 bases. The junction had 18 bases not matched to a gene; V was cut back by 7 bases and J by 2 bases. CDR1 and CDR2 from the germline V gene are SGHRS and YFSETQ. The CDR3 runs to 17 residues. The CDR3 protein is CASGRGSGPSTTYEQYF. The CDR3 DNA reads TGCGCCAGCGGCCGGGGTAGCGGGCCGTCCACCACCTACGAGCAGTACTTC.

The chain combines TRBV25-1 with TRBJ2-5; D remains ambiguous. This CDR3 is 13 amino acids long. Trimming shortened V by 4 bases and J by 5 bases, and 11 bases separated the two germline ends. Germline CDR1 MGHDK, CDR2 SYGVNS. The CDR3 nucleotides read TGTGCCAGCAGTGCCTCCTCGGGCGAGACCCAGTACTTC. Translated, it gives CASSASSGETQYF.

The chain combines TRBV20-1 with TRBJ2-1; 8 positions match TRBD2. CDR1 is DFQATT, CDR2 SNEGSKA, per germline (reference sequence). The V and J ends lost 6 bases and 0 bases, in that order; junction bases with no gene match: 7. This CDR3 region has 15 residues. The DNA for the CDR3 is TGCAGTGCCAATGGACTAGCTAGCTCCTACAATGAGCAGTTCTTC. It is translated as CSANGLASSYNEQFF.

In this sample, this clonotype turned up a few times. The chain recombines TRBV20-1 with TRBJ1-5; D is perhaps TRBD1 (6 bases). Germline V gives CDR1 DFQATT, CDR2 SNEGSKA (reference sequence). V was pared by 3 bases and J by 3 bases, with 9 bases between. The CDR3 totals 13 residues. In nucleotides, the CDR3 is TGCAGTGCTAGGGACAGAGACAATCAGCCCCAGCATTTT. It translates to CSARDRDNQPQHF.

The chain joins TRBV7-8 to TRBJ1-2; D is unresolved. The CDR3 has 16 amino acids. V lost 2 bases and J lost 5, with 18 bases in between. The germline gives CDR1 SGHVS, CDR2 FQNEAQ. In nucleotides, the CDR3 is TGTGCCAGCAGCTTACCCGGACCCCCTACGAATTATGGCTACACCTTC. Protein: CASSLPGPPTNYGYTF.

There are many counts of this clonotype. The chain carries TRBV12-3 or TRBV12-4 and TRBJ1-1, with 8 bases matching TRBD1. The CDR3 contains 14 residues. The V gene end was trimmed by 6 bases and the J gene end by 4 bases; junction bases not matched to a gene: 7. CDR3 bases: TGTGCCAGCAGCCTTCTTGGACAGGGCACTGAAGCTTTCTTT. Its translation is CASSLLGQGTEAFF.

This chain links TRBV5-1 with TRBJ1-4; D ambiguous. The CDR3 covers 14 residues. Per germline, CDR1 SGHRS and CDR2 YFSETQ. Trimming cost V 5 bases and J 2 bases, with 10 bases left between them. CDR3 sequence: CASRLDGTNEKLFF. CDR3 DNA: TGCGCCAGCAGACTCGACGGGACTAATGAAAAACTGTTTTTT.

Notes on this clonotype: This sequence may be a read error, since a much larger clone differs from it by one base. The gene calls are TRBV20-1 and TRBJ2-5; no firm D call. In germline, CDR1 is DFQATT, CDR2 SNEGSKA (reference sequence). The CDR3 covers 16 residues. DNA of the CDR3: TGCTGTGCTAGAGATCTTTCTCGTGGGCACCAAGAGACCCAGTACTTC. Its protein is CCARDLSRGHQETQYF.